The source of this TCR beta chain is a study of beta chain features in type 1 diabetes. The overall study: The study found patients and healthy donors alike in age, gender and cell yields.

CDR1 and CDR2 (germline): SGDLS, YYNGEE. CDR3 length: 14 amino acids. Between the trimmed V and J ends, which lost 0 bases and 5 bases, there was a span of 9 bases. Findings and limits, study-wide: Moderate yet significant TCRB CDR3 shortening was seen in Type 1 diabetes patients in all four CD4+ subsets.

TCRB transcripts that were expressed got sequenced, as all of the isolated RNA had been reverse transcribed. Sequenced naive, central memory and regulatory T cell samples produced an average of about 3.57 million reads. Assay used: immunoSEQ multiplex PCR; TCRdb lists only in-frame clones, some missing. The sample has more than 130,000 clones, about 7% seen once. A word on this clone: Its antigen is still unknown.

The source is a woman aged 25 to 39 in good health. The material sequenced was central memory CD4+ T cells from blood. This chain uses TRBV9 with TRBJ1-5; maybe TRBD1 (5 bases). CDR3 protein: CASSVEDNDQPQHF. CDR3 nucleotides: TGTGCCAGCAGCGTAGAGGACAACGATCAGCCCCAGCATTTT.